This TCR beta chain was obtained from a study of T cells in localized non-small cell lung cancer. Whole-study results and caveats: Across samples, adjacent lung featured a median roughly 50 of the top 100 tumor clones.

The method was immunoSEQ multiplex PCR; TCRdb's version includes in-frame clones alone and lacks a portion of them. This sample has 2,000 or so clones, with 20% to 25% found just once. The CDR3 is made up of 14 amino acids. V shed 2 bases and J shed 2 bases, with 9 bases lying between them. From germline, CDR1 is SGHNT and CDR2 YENEEA. By proportion, this clone is medium-sized. Its antigen is unknown. The receptor comes from a man aged 35 to 70 with stage II lung adenocarcinoma. The rearrangement joins TRBV11-3 to TRBJ1-1; D is perhaps TRBD1 (6 bases). The sample here was normal lung tissue next to the tumor, taken before any cancer treatment. CDR3 residues: CASSLSGTNTEAFF. CDR3 nucleotide sequence: TGTGCCAGCAGCTTATCAGGGACAAACACTGAAGCTTTCTTT.